The 32 T cell receptor beta chains presented below share a single source sample, sequenced in a study of technical replicates of blood from a few donors. Here immunoSEQ multiplex PCR was the method, and the copy in TCRdb shows in-frame clones only, minus some. The repertoire holds about 69,000 clones, around 90% seen once, with roughly 4.5% in the top ten. The sequenced sample consisted of PBMCs. Source of these receptors: a human donor in good health. Some clones in this sample may be carry-over from other donors' samples.

The gene calls are TRBV14 and TRBJ2-1; 7 bases are a match to TRBD1. Germline-derived CDR1 and CDR2 are SGHDN and FVKESK. The CDR3 extends over 15 amino acids. V was clipped by 4 bases and J by 10 bases; unmatched bases: 13. CDR3: CASSLRQGPREEQFF. The CDR3 bases are TGTGCCAGCAGCCTCCGACAGGGCCCCCGCGAAGAGCAGTTCTTC. The full variable domain, completed using reference TRBV14 and TRBJ2-1, is EAGVTQFPSHSVIEKGQTVTLRCDPISGHDNLYWYRRVMGKEIKFLLHFVKESKQDESGMPNNRFLAERTGGTYSTLKVQPAELEDSGVYFCASSLRQGPREEQFFGPGTRLTVL.

Remarks on this clone: One end of the junction fails to match germline, which may point to a read error. The chain recombines TRBV23-1 with TRBJ2-1; the D is unclear. TRBV23-1 is an open reading frame whose function is uncertain. CDR3 length: 14 residues. The CDR3 region has the DNA TGCGCCAGCAGTCAACGGCCACACTACAAGGAGCAGTTCTTC. Protein product: CASSQRPHYKEQFF.

J is TRBJ2-5 and V is TRBV7-7; 14 bases align to TRBD2. Germline assignment: CDR1 SSHAT and CDR2 FNYEAQ (reference sequence). The CDR3 has 16 residues. V trimming: 4 bases; J trimming: 1 base; junction bases outside the gene matches: 2. CDR3 sequence (DNA): TGTGCCAGCAGCTCCGGGACTAGCGGGAGCCAAGAGACCCAGTACTTC. This gives the protein CASSSGTSGSQETQYF.

The CDR3 sequence: CASSLGFRGNQETQYF. The CDR3 DNA reads TGCGCCAGCAGCTTGGGGTTCCGTGGCAACCAAGAGACCCAGTACTTC. This sequence joins TRBV5-1 and TRBJ2-5; D gene ambiguous. Germline CDR1 reads SGHRS; CDR2 reads YFSETQ. The CDR3 totals 16 residues. V lost 0 bases and J 0 bases, leaving 12 bases between the germline ends.

The chain joins TRBV7-9 to TRBJ2-7; 11 bases map to TRBD2. CDR1 is SEHNR, CDR2 FQNEAQ, per germline (reference sequence). V lost 6 bases and J lost 1; bases outside the gene matches: 8. This CDR3 has 16 amino acids. CDR3: CASSRTSGSRSYEQYF. CDR3 sequence (DNA): TGTGCCAGCAGTCGTACTAGCGGGAGTCGGTCCTACGAGCAGTACTTC.

This chain connects TRBV5-1 to TRBJ1-2, with D possibly being TRBD1 (6 bases). Trimming removed 0 bases at V and 0 bases at J, with 9 bases between. Per germline, CDR1 SGHRS and CDR2 YFSETQ. This CDR3 contains 15 residues. CDR3 coding DNA: TGCGCCAGCAGCTTGGGGGACACCTCTAACTATGGCTACACCTTC. Translating it yields CASSLGDTSNYGYTF.

V is TRBV19 and J is TRBJ2-1, with 11 bases that match TRBD1. The CDR3 loop spans 13 amino acids. V shed 11 bases and J 3 bases; nucleotides not matched to a gene: 3. CDR1 LNHDA and CDR2 SQIVND come from the germline V gene (reference sequence). The CDR3 sequence is CAGTGGLYNEQFF. CDR3 DNA sequence: TGTGCCGGGACAGGGGGACTCTACAATGAGCAGTTCTTC.

This rearrangement joins TRBV4-3 to TRBJ2-3; D gene uncertain. Germline lookup yields CDR1 LGHNA and CDR2 YSLEER. This CDR3 is built from 13 residues. The ends were cut back, 0 bases at V and 4 bases at J, with 5 bases in the middle. The DNA of the CDR3 is TGCGCCAGCAGCCAAGAGAGGCCAGATACGCAGTATTTT. This sequence encodes CASSQERPDTQYF.

The V gene is TRBV6-5, the J gene TRBJ2-5; 10 nucleotides align to TRBD2. The CDR3 has 16 amino acids. The germline gives CDR1 MNHEY, CDR2 SVGAGI. V lost 2 bases to trimming and J lost 5 bases; unmatched junction nucleotides: 8. The CDR3 coding sequence is TGTGCCAGCAGTTACCCAGAGCGGGGGGGCTCGGAGACCCAGTACTTC. The encoded protein is CASSYPERGGSETQYF.

The chain's CDR3 is CASSDMTSGAVYNEQFF. The CDR3 DNA reads as TGTGCCAGCAGCGACATGACTAGCGGGGCTGTCTACAATGAGCAGTTCTTC. The J gene is TRBJ2-1, the V gene TRBV5-4; TRBD2 agrees at 11 bases. The CDR3 has 17 residues. Germline assignment: CDR1 SGHNT and CDR2 YYREEE (reference sequence). Trimming cost V 4 bases and J 3 bases; bases outside gene matches: 9.

The V call is TRBV5-1, the J call TRBJ1-4, with a possible D match to TRBD1 (5 bases). V lost 4 bases and J lost 3, with 13 bases in between. This CDR3 region has 15 residues. From germline, CDR1 is SGHRS and CDR2 YFSETQ. CDR3 loop: CASSGGTDPNEKLFF. DNA of the CDR3: TGCGCCAGCAGCGGGGGGACGGACCCTAATGAAAAACTGTTTTTT.

CDR3 amino acids: CASSHPLRETQYF. The CDR3 DNA reads as TGTGCCAGCAGCCATCCCCTACGAGAGACCCAGTACTTC. The rearrangement uses TRBV7-9 and TRBJ2-5; no definite D call. V shed 5 bases and J shed 4 bases, with 11 bases lying between them. CDR3 length: 13 residues. Germline CDR1 and CDR2: SEHNR and FQNEAQ (reference sequence).

The V and J genes are TRBV9 and TRBJ2-3; 8 bases line up with TRBD2. Germline loops: CDR1 SGDLS, CDR2 YYNGEE. This CDR3 has 16 amino acids. Losses at the gene ends were 4 bases for V and 6 bases for J; bases not matched to a gene: 13. The CDR3 nucleotides read TGTGCCAGCAGCCGGGCTACGGGGGGGCTGCGTGATACGCAGTATTTT. Residues: CASSRATGGLRDTQYF.

V is TRBV2 and J is TRBJ2-1, with D possibly matching TRBD1 (6 bases). The CDR3 loop spans 16 amino acids. V gave up 7 bases and J gave up 4 bases, with 20 bases separating them. CDR1 and CDR2 (germline): SNHLY, FYNNEI. CDR3 DNA: TGTGCCAGCACCGATGATGGACAGCCAAAATACAATGAGCAGTTCTTC. It yields the protein CASTDDGQPKYNEQFF.

The genes are TRBV28 and TRBJ1-2; unclear D gene. Germline V gene data show CDR1 as MDHEN and CDR2 as SYDVKM. This CDR3 spans 11 amino acids. The V end was cut by 4 bases, the J end by 2 bases, with 2 bases between. CDR3 loop: CASSSNYGYTF. The CDR3 bases are TGTGCCAGCAGTTCAAACTATGGCTACACCTTC.

This chain joins TRBV5-1 and TRBJ2-7, with 9 bases identical to TRBD1. Germline V CDR1 and CDR2: SGHRS, YFSETQ. The length of the CDR3 is 14 residues. The V and J ends lost 5 bases and 5 bases, in that order; junction bases with no gene match: 8. This CDR3 reads CASRFGTGWNEQYF. The CDR3 DNA follows: TGCGCCAGCAGGTTCGGGACAGGGTGGAACGAGCAGTACTTC.

This chain links TRBV29-1 with TRBJ2-1, with D perhaps TRBD2 (6 bases). The CDR3 contains 12 residues. V was cut by 7 bases and J by 3 bases, with 10 bases left in between. Germline CDR1 and CDR2: SQVTM and ANQGSEA. In nucleotides, the CDR3 is TGCAGCGCTGGGACTGGCTACAATGAGCAGTTCTTC. Protein product: CSAGTGYNEQFF.

The gene calls are TRBV30 and TRBJ2-1; D is perhaps TRBD2 (6 bases). In germline, CDR1 is GTSNPN, CDR2 SVGIG (reference sequence). The CDR3 covers 14 residues. V lost 7 bases to trimming and J lost 0 bases, with 13 bases between them. CDR3 amino acids: CASRELSSYNEQFF. Here the CDR3 DNA reads TGTGCCTCACGGGAGTTGAGCTCCTACAATGAGCAGTTCTTC.

V is TRBV6-5 and J is TRBJ2-1; tentative D call: TRBD1 (6 bases). Trimming took 6 bases from V and 6 from J, leaving 12 bases between them. The germline gives CDR1 MNHEY, CDR2 SVGAGI. CDR3 length equals 13 residues. CDR3 residues: CASSYGTFNEQFF. In DNA, the CDR3 is TGTGCCAGCAGCTACGGGACATTCAATGAGCAGTTCTTC.

The chain recombines TRBV7-2 with TRBJ2-3; D is unresolved. Germline CDR1 SGHTA, CDR2 FQGNSA. The CDR3 has 13 amino acids. Between the trimmed V and J ends, which lost 5 bases and 5 bases, there was a span of 11 bases. Here the CDR3 reads CASSINLRDTQYF. CDR3 DNA: TGTGCCAGCAGCATAAACTTAAGAGATACGCAGTATTTT.

The rearrangement links TRBV9 to TRBJ1-2, with D maybe TRBD1 (5 bases). Germline CDR1 is SGDLS and CDR2 is YYNGEE. V was clipped by 0 bases and J by 5 bases, with 14 bases between them. The CDR3 is made up of 15 amino acids. CDR3 sequence: CASSVAGGGIYGYTF. DNA for the CDR3: TGTGCCAGCAGCGTAGCGGGTGGGGGGATATATGGCTACACCTTC.

The rearrangement links TRBV21-1 to TRBJ2-7; the D call TRBD1 from the table was never checked on the DNA. TRBV21-1 is reported as a pseudogene. This CDR3 is built from 15 residues. The CDR3 spells CASSKAKGHLYEQYF. The CDR3 DNA follows: TGTGCCAGCAGCAAAGCGAAGGGACACCTCTACGAGCAGTACTTC.

The chain employs TRBV2 and TRBJ2-7; D possibly corresponds to TRBD1 (5 bases). Germline lookup yields CDR1 SNHLY and CDR2 FYNNEI. The CDR3 extends over 13 amino acids. With 2 bases removed from V and 2 bases from J, the gap between germline ends came to 7 bases. CDR3 DNA sequence: TGTGCCAGCAGTGAATGGGGCCCCTACGAGCAGTACTTC. Its translation is CASSEWGPYEQYF. Supplemented by reference TRBV2 and TRBJ2-7, the full variable domain reads EPEVTQTPSHQVTQMGQEVILRCVPISNHLYFYWYRQILGQKVEFLVSFYNNEISEKSEIFDDQFSVERPDGSNFTLKIRSTKLEDSAMYFCASSEWGPYEQYFGPGTRLTVT.

The chain recombines TRBV5-5 with TRBJ2-7; 7 bases are shared with TRBD1. This CDR3 has 14 amino acids. With 0 bases clipped from V and 2 bases from J, the junction kept 2 bases outside the gene matches. Germline V gene lookup returns CDR1 SGHKS and CDR2 YYEKEE (reference sequence). The CDR3: CASSLGQGAYEQYF. The CDR3 coding sequence is TGTGCCAGCAGCTTGGGGCAGGGGGCCTACGAGCAGTACTTC.

This clone was picked up one time. The chain combines TRBV7-9 with TRBJ1-3; D gene ambiguous. The CDR3 runs to 14 residues. Trimming removed 3 bases from V and 4 bases from J, with 10 bases in between. The V gene's germline CDR1 is SEHNR and CDR2 FQNEAQ (reference sequence). CDR3 loop: CASSFGDTGNTIYF. In DNA form, the CDR3 reads TGTGCCAGCAGCTTCGGAGATACAGGAAACACCATATATTTT.

The rearrangement uses TRBV7-9 and TRBJ1-1; 10 bases map to TRBD1. The junction had 7 bases not matched to a gene; V was cut back by 5 bases and J by 4 bases. Looked up from germline, CDR1 is SEHNR and CDR2 is FQNEAQ (reference sequence). The CDR3 consists of 15 residues. The CDR3 loop reads CASSPDRGVGTEAFF. DNA of the CDR3: TGTGCCAGCAGCCCGGACAGGGGGGTCGGCACTGAAGCTTTCTTT.

The V and J genes are TRBV10-3 and TRBJ2-3, with D unclear. Trimming left V 7 bases short and J 0 bases short, with 8 bases between. This CDR3 spans 13 amino acids. Germline V lookup: CDR1 ENHRY, CDR2 SYGVKD. CDR3 bases: TGTGCCATCACCCCGACTAGCACAGATACGCAGTATTTT. It encodes CAITPTSTDTQYF.

V usage is TRBV14 and J usage is TRBJ2-2; D possibly corresponds to TRBD2 (6 bases). The germline CDR1 and CDR2 sequences are SGHDN and FVKESK. The CDR3 is made up of 16 amino acids. V dropped 2 bases and J dropped 4 bases, with 14 bases sitting between them. The CDR3 DNA reads as TGTGCCAGCAGCCAACTAGCGCGGGCGGGCACCGGGGAGCTGTTTTTT. It translates to CASSQLARAGTGELFF.

The CDR3 DNA reads as TGTGCCAGTACCGGGACTAGCGGGGGAAATGAGCAGTTCTTC. This translates into CASTGTSGGNEQFF. J is TRBJ2-1 and V is TRBV2; TRBD2 matches 14 bases. Germline loops: CDR1 SNHLY, CDR2 FYNNEI. This CDR3 is built from 14 residues. The V and J ends lost 9 bases and 7 bases, in that order; junction bases with no gene match: 5.

As to this clone: The junction departs from germline at one end; a sequencing error may be responsible. The chain uses TRBV2 and TRBJ2-1, with D unclear. CDR1 SNHLY and CDR2 FYNNEI come from the germline V gene. The CDR3 loop spans 10 amino acids. The CDR3 region has the DNA TGTGCCAGCAGTGAACAGTCGCAGATCTTC. This sequence encodes CASSEQSQIF. The variable domain in full, with the rest retrieved from reference TRBV2 and TRBJ2-1, is EPEVTQTPSHQVTQMGQEVILRCVPISNHLYFYWYRQILGQKVEFLVSFYNNEISEKSEIFDDQFSVERPDGSNFTLKIRSTKLEDSAMYFCASSEQSQIFGPGTRLTVL.

V and J are TRBV6-1 and TRBJ2-3, with a possible D match to TRBD1 (6 bases). Germline CDR1 and CDR2: MNHNS and SASEGT. Trimming took 4 bases from V and 1 from J, leaving 9 bases between them. This CDR3 region has 14 residues. In DNA, the CDR3 is TGTGCCAGCAGTGTCCCAGGGGGCACAGATACGCAGTATTTT. It yields the protein CASSVPGGTDTQYF.

V is TRBV5-3 and J is TRBJ2-7; TRBD2 aligns across 9 bases. TRBV5-3 is designated an ORF whose function remains uncertain. CDR3 length: 18 residues. V shed 2 bases and J 3 bases; nucleotides not matched to a gene: 15. The CDR3 nucleotides read TGTGCCAGAAGCTTTCGGGGGGATCTAGCGGGAATGGGCTACGAGCAGTACTTC. Its translation is CARSFRGDLAGMGYEQYF.